This record covers a single T cell receptor beta chain. No cognate antigen has been identified for it. No much larger clone exists at a distance of one base, and base qualities are not known. The CDR3 spans 13 residues, from the cysteine through the phenylalanine. Only the CDR3 portion is preserved as DNA: 39 bases, with reading frame beginning at the first base. CDR1 and CDR2 are read off the germline V gene as SGHTA and FQGNSA. V lost 5 bases and J lost 6 bases; the stretch between them is 12 bases long. Every donor in the study was a healthy Caucasian. The twin cohort consisted of three pairs of female monozygotic twins, all aged roughly 18 to 29 years. Peripheral blood mononuclear cells were the source from which RNA for the TCR libraries was isolated. This specimen comes from a study of identical twins (dated by TCRdb to about 2016). Study-level background: To test whether fetal clonotypes persist, this study deep-sequenced TCR alpha and beta repertoires from monozygotic twins, from unrelated adults of various ages, and from cord blood. Replicate twin experiments were performed at different times using different library preparation protocols to rule out contamination.

Receptors were amplified or captured by 5' RACE. Sequencing was carried out with an Illumina HiSeq 2000. A universal primer binding site was added through template switching, and the final cDNA carried a unique molecular identifier so that TCR cDNA molecules could be counted accurately. First-strand cDNA for TCR alpha and beta chains was synthesized from specific primers in the conserved constant-segment region. Each cDNA library was double barcoded, with a SMART-Mk sample barcode plus Illumina barcodes, to control for contamination. TruSeq adapter sequences along with Illumina sample barcodes were introduced in two successive PCR steps. The Illumina HiSeq platform was used with custom primers to sequence TCR alpha and beta cDNA libraries. The study's own analysis went as follows. MiGEC processed the raw reads to extract unique molecular identifiers, while MiXCR was used to determine the CDR3 positions. For each individual, recombination models were inferred using an EM algorithm with the repgenHMM and IGoR tools. Shared clonotype analysis was performed with the tcR package in R, normalizing sharing by the product of cloneset sizes. To study raw recombination free of thymic and clonal selection effects, out-of-frame nonproductive sequences were analyzed. The raw public data were reprocessed by TCRdb itself: fastp quality trimming at Q25, MiXCR clonotype calling, in-frame beta chains only. Merged by CDR3 protein, the rows form single entries marked with the most common genes and DNA. TCRdb's processing, not the authors' own work, is the source of the V and J calls. Recorded for this sample are hundreds of thousands of distinct CDR3 sequences; roughly 18% of them occurred a single time. The top ten constitute 13% of the sample.

The research as a whole found: Because the same donors could not be followed over many years, conclusions were based on cross-sectional statistical analysis. Fewer insertions were carried by abundant cord blood beta clonotypes; a weaker similar trend was observed in young adult naive repertoires, while no such trend was observed in memory repertoires. The excess sharing between twins in beta out-of-frame sequences was weaker because fewer shared sequences reduced the signal-to-noise ratio. Zero-insertion analyses could be partly confounded by invariant T cells such as MAIT and iNKT, although diverse VJ usage argued against such confounding for most clonotypes. Compared with coincidental sharing between unrelated individuals, an excess of low generation-probability sequences was observed among out-of-frame TCR alpha sequences shared between twins. In monozygotic twins, recombination models systematically underestimated out-of-frame TCR alpha sharing, but the models matched the sharing seen between unrelated individuals.

The same sample was also used in a study of T cells expressing NK-cell markers. In that second paper, the authors write: Three sorted T-cell subsets (CD3+CD56+NKG2C+, CD3+CD56+NKG2C- and CD3+CD56-NKG2C+) from seven to nine donors had their TCR beta-chain repertoires profiled. Of the eight sequenced donors, seven were found to be HCMV-seropositive and one was found to be HCMV-seronegative. In several experiments an anti-gammadeltaTCR antibody was added to restrict sorting to alphabetaTCR-expressing T cells. In over 5 donors, the dominant CD3+CD56+NKG2C+ clonotypes were among the top 10 CD8+ clonotypes and accounted for roughly 1.0-8% of CD8+ T cells. Those dominant clonotypes were again the most abundant among CD3+CD56-NKG2C+ cells in a handful of donors, at about 25-60.1%. It remained unclear whether the expanded NKG2C-expressing T cell clones were specific for HCMV antigens. The study sequenced eight donors, all healthy volunteers chosen at random: three men and five women. A commercial ELISA kit detecting HCMV-specific IgG in serum was used to determine HCMV serostatus. For 5 or 6 donors, unsorted PBMC were also used to sequence bulk peripheral blood T-cell repertoires. MIGEC was used to demultiplex reads and group the reads by UMI, and MiTCR was used to assemble and quantify clonotypes. To exclude erroneous sequences, only TCR cDNA sequences supported by at least two reads were retained. The tcR package was used for downstream repertoire analysis, and clonotypes were matched across fractions by CDR3 nucleotide sequence plus V segment. VDJmatch was used to annotate antigen specificity against VDJdb, with one amino acid substitution in CDR3 allowed.

The material sequenced was PBMCs. The chain is made from TRBV7-2 and TRBJ2-3; no D segment can be confidently identified. The receptor was derived from a woman under 30 in good health. The bases are TGTGCCAGCAGCCGTCGCCTGACGGATACGCAGTATTTT. It encodes CASSRRLTDTQYF.